This T cell receptor beta chain emerged from a study of T cell responses to AZD1222 COVID-19 vaccine. J lost 4 bases, V lost 3 bases, and 5 bases had no gene match. Germline lookup yields CDR1 GTSNPN and CDR2 SVGIG (reference sequence). The CDR3 length is 13 residues. Study findings and constraints: Spike regions recognized by vaccine-associated CD4 TCRs spanned the protein, led by 160-218 and 743-854. No repertoire was sampled before or during the peak T cell response, only after it. Spike-specific TCR breadth rose after two AZD1222 doses, and depth rose as well.

TCRdb's copy holds only in-frame clones and misses some; the assay was immunoSEQ multiplex PCR. The sample includes some 150,000 clones, approximately 90% of them seen just once. For this clone: What it binds is unknown.

Sample: peripheral blood, taken on day 0 of AZD1222 vaccination. The TCR was taken from an adult in good health. V gene TRBV30 combines with J gene TRBJ1-2; 7 nucleotides line up with TRBD1. Here the CDR3 DNA reads TGTGCCTGGAGCGCGACAGGGCTCTATGGCTACACCTTC. Encoded protein: CAWSATGLYGYTF.